This note documents a single T cell receptor beta chain sequence. Antigen unknown. The primer mix had 60 Vbeta and 13 Jbeta primers. Method: immunoSEQ multiplex PCR; TCRdb's copy keeps in-frame clones and lacks some. This sample carries over 200,000 clones, about 89% of them seen once, and the ten largest clones take roughly 1%. Donors likely had unrecorded immune exposures despite being nominally healthy when sampled. This record belongs to a study of cytomegalovirus exposure and HLA in healthy donors. Whole-study findings and limits: TCR association rates varied by HLA locus in a later analysis, with DRB1 highest and HLA-C lowest. For most subjects, TCR beta sequences were reported to predict HLA-A and HLA-B alleles with accuracy.

The material sequenced was PBMCs. This clonotype originated in a woman under 30 in good health and CMV-seronegative.

The DNA for the CDR3 is TGCGCCAGCAGCCAAGGATCGGGACTAGCGGACCGCTCCTACAATGAGCAGTTCTTC. Its protein is CASSQGSGLADRSYNEQFF. This chain connects TRBV4-3 to TRBJ2-1; the match to TRBD2 covers 11 bases. CDR1 LGHNA and CDR2 YSLEER come from the germline V gene. Trimming cost V 1 base and J 0 bases; bases outside gene matches: 8. This CDR3 has 19 amino acids.